This T cell receptor (beta chain) was retrieved from a study of shared clonotypes between healthy human individuals. The wider study: Each donor had three CD4 naive, three CD4 memory, two CD8 naive and one CD8 memory plate.

The V gene's germline CDR1 is SGHTS and CDR2 YDEGEE. V dropped 3 bases and J dropped 5; count of bases not matched to a gene: 8. There are 15 residues in the CDR3. Profiling relied on immunoSEQ multiplex PCR, and the TCRdb table lists in-frame clones only, not all of them. Of about 380,000 clones in the sample, roughly 96% were seen once. This chain connects TRBV5-8 to TRBJ2-3, with 8 bases lining up with TRBD2. The TCR sequence derives from a man aged 25 to 40 in good health. Sample: memory CD8+ T cells sorted from blood. Subset: CD45RO+ cells pooled with CCR7-negative TemRA cells. The CDR3 DNA reads as TGTGCCAGCAGCTCCCTCGGGGGGGCTGGAGATACGCAGTATTTT. This translates into CASSSLGGAGDTQYF.